The entry that follows covers one T cell receptor (beta chain) sequence. What antigen it recognizes has not been identified. No base-level quality is on record; no much larger clone is a single base apart. As encoded in the germline V gene, CDR1 is KGHSH while CDR2 is LQKENI. The CDR3 sequence holds 17 residues, the cysteine and phenylalanine included. The read is trimmed to its CDR3 DNA, 51 bases read in frame from base 1. V lost 2 bases and J lost 7 bases, and the count of bases not matched to a germline gene is 14. This entry comes from a study of cytomegalovirus exposure and HLA in healthy donors (dated by TCRdb to the late 2010s). Study-level background: According to a later analysis, the 110 or so validation repertoires were produced on the same platform as the 700 or so repertoires of the first cohort. To predict cytomegalovirus infection status, the study combined high-throughput TCR immunosequencing, statistical association of individual TCRs with disease status, and machine learning. In addition to the first cohort of several hundred subjects, a separate validation cohort of 120 different subjects was used. The study aimed to test whether signatures of past pathogen exposure could be identified by cataloging public T cell receptors. The paper's findings and limits, for the study overall: It was suggested by the authors that the approach could potentially be generalized to other disease states and immunological phenotypes. In vitro tests confirmed that a few of the cytomegalovirus-associated TCR beta chains recognize cytomegalovirus antigens. While some public TCRs were present in many individuals, most TCR sequences turned up only very rarely across donors. In the study, approximately 160 TCR beta chains were listed as associated with cytomegalovirus. All 120 repertoires were used to score co-occurrence in the validation cohort in a later analysis, because that analysis had no HLA typing for the cohort. Subsequent analysis determined that TCRs grouped into clusters in the first cohort also showed a tendency toward co-occurrence across the 120 or so validation repertoires, and 94% of cluster scores exceeded 0. The classifier was reported to diagnose cytomegalovirus status with high specificity and sensitivity in both the original cohort and the validation cohort.

The library was obtained by the immunoSEQ multiplex PCR assay. The authors processed their data as follows. To diagnose cytomegalovirus status from the catalog of TCR beta chain sequences, a statistical classification framework was built. TCRdb took this table from immuneACCESS and kept in-frame rearrangements with V and J called. Such tables lack part of the clones; where checked against another copy, unresolved V genes explain under half of the gap, and the rest is unexplained. Clone size and V and J calls were adopted from that table, with D and trimming inferred from the DNA. The sample table contains 160,000 or so clones; only one count was recorded for around four fifths of them. Around 2.4% of the sample is taken by the ten largest. Separate from the approximately 670-subject first cohort, the validation cohort of more than 90 subjects was the group to which the donors belonged.

The TCR comes from a man aged 25-45 years in good health and CMV-seropositive. The chain is assembled from TRBV18 and TRBJ2-5; 9 central nucleotides agree with TRBD2. The specimen sequenced was PBMCs. The CDR3 has the sequence CASSPRMIAGGPVTQYF. The base sequence is TGTGCCAGCTCACCAAGAATGATTGCGGGGGGGCCCGTGACCCAGTACTTC.